A single sample is the source of the 13 T cell receptor beta chains below, sequenced in a study of cytomegalovirus exposure and HLA in healthy donors. PCR involved 60 Vbeta and 13 Jbeta primers. Here immunoSEQ multiplex PCR was the method, and the copy in TCRdb shows in-frame clones only, minus some. The table lists around 140,000 clones, around 73% of them singletons. Sequenced input: PBMCs. All receptors derive from a female donor in good health and CMV-seronegative.

This clone was recorded a few times. The V call is TRBV6-7, the J call TRBJ2-3, with D hard to call. TRBV6-7 is annotated as an ORF whose role is uncertain. V was shortened by 5 bases and J by 2 bases, with 5 bases between the two germline ends. The length of the CDR3 is 12 residues. CDR3 sequence: CASSHITDTQYF. Here the CDR3 DNA reads TGTGCCAGCAGTCACATCACAGATACGCAGTATTTT.

The V and J genes are TRBV7-3 and TRBJ2-1; TRBD2 is a possible D gene (6 bases). Germline V gene data show CDR1 as SGHTA and CDR2 as FQGTGA. The CDR3 spans 15 residues. Trimming shortened V by 5 bases and J by 5 bases, and 16 bases separated the two germline ends. The CDR3 bases are TGTGCCAGCAGCCTACTAACGGGAGAGGACAATGAGCAGTTCTTC. Its translation is CASSLLTGEDNEQFF.

V is TRBV29-1 and J is TRBJ1-6; D is uncertain. Germline V gene data show CDR1 as SQVTM and CDR2 as ANQGSEA. The CDR3 contains 13 residues. V shed 4 bases and J shed 7 bases, with 11 bases lying between them. DNA for the CDR3: TGCAGCGTTGGGGAGGGTTCGAATTCACCCCTCCACTTT. Its protein product is CSVGEGSNSPLHF.

The rearrangement uses TRBV28 and TRBJ1-2; D is possibly TRBD1 (5 bases). The CDR3 sequence is 13 residues long. Germline CDR1 reads MDHEN; CDR2 reads SYDVKM. Trimming shortened V by 4 bases and J by 3 bases, and 9 bases separated the two germline ends. The chain's CDR3 is CASSSQGDYGYTF. CDR3 bases: TGTGCCAGCAGTTCCCAGGGTGACTATGGCTACACCTTC.

The chain employs TRBV7-2 and TRBJ2-7; 9 positions agree with TRBD1. Per the germline V gene, CDR1 is SGHTA and CDR2 is FQGNSA. V was clipped by 6 bases and J by 6 bases; unmatched bases: 6. The CDR3 spans 13 residues. The CDR3 DNA follows: TGTGCCAGCAGTTCAGACAGGGGGGGCGAGCAGTACTTC. This sequence encodes CASSSDRGGEQYF.

This clone showed up just once. The chain links TRBV14 to TRBJ1-3, with 7 bases aligning to TRBD1. Germline values: CDR1 SGHDN, CDR2 FVKESK. J gave up 0 bases and V 3 bases, and 8 bases lay outside the gene matches. CDR3 size: 17 residues. DNA for the CDR3: TGTGCCAGCAGCCAGTGGGGACAGAAAAACTCTGGAAACACCATATATTTT. Translating gives CASSQWGQKNSGNTIYF.

V gene TRBV6-5 combines with J gene TRBJ1-3; 7 nucleotides match TRBD1. Per the germline V gene, CDR1 is MNHEY and CDR2 is SVGAGI. The CDR3 is 14 residues long. V was clipped by 5 bases and J by 2 bases; unmatched bases: 3. The DNA for the CDR3 is TGTGCCAGCAGTAACCAGGGGGCTGGAAACACCATATATTTT. Encoded protein: CASSNQGAGNTIYF.

The CDR3 nucleotides read TGTGCCAGCTCTTCCCCGTTGTCTTACAATGAGCAGTTCTTC. It specifies CASSSPLSYNEQFF. The genes are TRBV6-1 and TRBJ2-1; D is unresolved. The CDR3 runs 14 residues. Trimming cost V 8 bases and J 4 bases, with 15 bases left between them. Germline V gives CDR1 MNHNS, CDR2 SASEGT.

There are a few counts of this clone. The chain joins TRBV6-1 to TRBJ2-1; TRBD2 matches 11 bases. The CDR3 is 15 residues long. Trimming removed 4 bases from V and 8 bases from J; junction bases left unmatched: 7. The germline V gene has CDR1 MNHNS and CDR2 SASEGT. Here the CDR3 reads CASSARSGRADEQFF. The CDR3 bases are TGTGCCAGCAGTGCCCGTAGCGGGAGGGCTGATGAGCAGTTCTTC.

This clone came up once. The gene calls are TRBV7-6 and TRBJ2-7, with TRBD2 identical over 9 bases. CDR3 length: 15 residues. Germline V gives CDR1 SGHVS, CDR2 FNYEAQ. V shed 5 bases, J shed 3 bases, and the junction held 8 bases outside the gene matches. The CDR3, as DNA: TGTGCCAGCAGCCTAGGGACTAGCAGGAGCTACGAGCAGTACTTC. Its protein is CASSLGTSRSYEQYF.

The V and J genes are TRBV2 and TRBJ2-2, with D perhaps TRBD1 (6 bases). This CDR3 comprises 14 residues. Trimming removed 4 bases at V and 6 bases at J, with 12 bases between. CDR1 is SNHLY and CDR2 is FYNNEI in the germline V gene. The CDR3 nucleotides are TGTGCCAGCAGTGTACAGGGACGGGCCGGGGAGCTGTTTTTT. Its protein product is CASSVQGRAGELFF.

The chain carries TRBV7-9 and TRBJ2-1; D is unclear. Looked up from germline, CDR1 is SEHNR and CDR2 is FQNEAQ (reference sequence). This CDR3 comprises 11 residues. Trimming stripped 1 base from V and 10 bases from J, with 5 bases between. The CDR3 region has the DNA TGTGCCAGCAGCTTAGGGCGGGAGCAGTTCTTC. It encodes CASSLGREQFF.

V and J are TRBV4-3 and TRBJ2-7; a weak D match, TRBD2 (5 bases). The CDR3 length is 16 residues. Trimming shortened V by 0 bases and J by 0 bases, and 12 bases separated the two germline ends. CDR1 LGHNA and CDR2 YSLEER come from the germline V gene. The CDR3 DNA is TGCGCCAGCAGCCAAGAACCTAGAGGGAGCTCCTACGAGCAGTACTTC. It translates to CASSQEPRGSSYEQYF.